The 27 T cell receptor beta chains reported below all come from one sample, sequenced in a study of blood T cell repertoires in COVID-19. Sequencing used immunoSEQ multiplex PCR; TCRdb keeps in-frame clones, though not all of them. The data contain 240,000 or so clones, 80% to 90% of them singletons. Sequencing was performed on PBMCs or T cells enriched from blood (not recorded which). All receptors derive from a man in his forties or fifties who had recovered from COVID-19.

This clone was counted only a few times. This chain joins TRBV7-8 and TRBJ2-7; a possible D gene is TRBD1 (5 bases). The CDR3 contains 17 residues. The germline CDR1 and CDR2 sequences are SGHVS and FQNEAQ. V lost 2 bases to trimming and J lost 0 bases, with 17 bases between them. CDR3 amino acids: CASSLNPRVTLSYEQYF. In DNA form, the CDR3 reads TGTGCCAGCAGCTTAAACCCCAGGGTCACCCTCTCCTACGAGCAGTACTTC.

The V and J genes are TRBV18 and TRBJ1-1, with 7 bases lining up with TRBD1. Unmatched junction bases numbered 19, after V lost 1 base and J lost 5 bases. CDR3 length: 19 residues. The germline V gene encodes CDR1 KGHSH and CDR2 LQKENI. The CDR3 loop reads CASSPRDHRRQGVETEAFF. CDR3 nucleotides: TGTGCCAGCTCACCACGCGACCACCGACGACAGGGCGTAGAGACTGAAGCTTTCTTT. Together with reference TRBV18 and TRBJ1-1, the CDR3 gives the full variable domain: NAGVMQNPRHLVRRRGQEARLRCSPMKGHSHVYWYRQLPEEGLKFMVYLQKENIIDESGMPKERFSAEFPKEGPSILRIQQVVRGDSAAYFCASSPRDHRRQGVETEAFFGQGTRLTVV.

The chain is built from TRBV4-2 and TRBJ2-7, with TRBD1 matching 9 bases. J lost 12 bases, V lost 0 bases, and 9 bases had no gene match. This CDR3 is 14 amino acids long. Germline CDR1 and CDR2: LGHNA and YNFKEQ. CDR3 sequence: CASSQELLDRGLYF. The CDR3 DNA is TGTGCCAGCAGCCAAGAACTTCTGGACAGGGGTTTGTACTTC.

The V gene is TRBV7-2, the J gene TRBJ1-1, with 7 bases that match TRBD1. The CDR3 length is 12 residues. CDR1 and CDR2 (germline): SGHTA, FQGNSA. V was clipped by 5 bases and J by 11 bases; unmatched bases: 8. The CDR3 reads CASSPSTGKAFF. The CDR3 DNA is TGTGCCAGCAGCCCGTCGACAGGGAAGGCTTTCTTT.

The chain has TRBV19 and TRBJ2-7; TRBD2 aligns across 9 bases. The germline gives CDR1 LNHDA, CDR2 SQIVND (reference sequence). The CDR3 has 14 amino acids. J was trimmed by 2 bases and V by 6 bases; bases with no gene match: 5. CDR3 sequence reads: CASRGLAPPYEQYF. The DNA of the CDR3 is TGTGCCAGTAGAGGACTAGCGCCTCCCTACGAGCAGTACTTC. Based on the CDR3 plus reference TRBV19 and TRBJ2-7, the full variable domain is DGGITQSPKYLFRKEGQNVTLSCEQNLNHDAMYWYRQDPGQGLRLIYYSQIVNDFQKGDIAEGYSVSREKKESFPLTVTSAQKNPTAFYLCASRGLAPPYEQYFGPGTRLTVT.

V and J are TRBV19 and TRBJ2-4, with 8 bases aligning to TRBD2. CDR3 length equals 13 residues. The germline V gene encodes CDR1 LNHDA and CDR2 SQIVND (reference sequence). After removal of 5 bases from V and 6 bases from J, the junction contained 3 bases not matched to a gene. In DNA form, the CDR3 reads TGTGCCAGTAGTTCCGGGACTAGAAACATTCAGTACTTC. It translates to CASSSGTRNIQYF.

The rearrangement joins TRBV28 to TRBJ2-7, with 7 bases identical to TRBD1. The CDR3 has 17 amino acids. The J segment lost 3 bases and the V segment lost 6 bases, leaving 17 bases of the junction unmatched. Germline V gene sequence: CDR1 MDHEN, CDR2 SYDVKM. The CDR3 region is CASSPLQPDRRNYEQYF. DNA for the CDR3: TGTGCCAGCAGCCCACTACAACCGGACAGGCGTAACTACGAGCAGTACTTC.

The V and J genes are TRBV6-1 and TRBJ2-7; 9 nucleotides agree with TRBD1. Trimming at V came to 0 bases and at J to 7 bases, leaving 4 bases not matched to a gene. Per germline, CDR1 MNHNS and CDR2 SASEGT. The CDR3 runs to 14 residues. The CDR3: CASSEAGTGSEQYF. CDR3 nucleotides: TGTGCCAGCAGTGAAGCCGGGACAGGGTCGGAGCAGTACTTC.

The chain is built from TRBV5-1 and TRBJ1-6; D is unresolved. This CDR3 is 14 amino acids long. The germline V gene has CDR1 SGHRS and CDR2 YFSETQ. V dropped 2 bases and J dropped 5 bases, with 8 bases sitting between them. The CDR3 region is CASSFVSDNSPLHF. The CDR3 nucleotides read TGCGCCAGCAGCTTCGTCAGTGATAATTCACCCCTCCACTTT.

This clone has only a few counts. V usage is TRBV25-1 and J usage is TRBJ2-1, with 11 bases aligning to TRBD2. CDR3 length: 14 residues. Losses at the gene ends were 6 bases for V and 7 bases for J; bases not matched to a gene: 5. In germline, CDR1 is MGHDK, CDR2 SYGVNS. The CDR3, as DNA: TGTGCCAGCAGCATAGCGGGGGGGCATAATGAGCAGTTCTTC. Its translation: CASSIAGGHNEQFF.

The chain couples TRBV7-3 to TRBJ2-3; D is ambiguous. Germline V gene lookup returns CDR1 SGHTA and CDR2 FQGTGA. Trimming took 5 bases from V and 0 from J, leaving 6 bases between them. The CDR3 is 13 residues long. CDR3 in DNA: TGTGCCAGCAGCCAACTAAGCACAGATACGCAGTATTTT. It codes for CASSQLSTDTQYF.

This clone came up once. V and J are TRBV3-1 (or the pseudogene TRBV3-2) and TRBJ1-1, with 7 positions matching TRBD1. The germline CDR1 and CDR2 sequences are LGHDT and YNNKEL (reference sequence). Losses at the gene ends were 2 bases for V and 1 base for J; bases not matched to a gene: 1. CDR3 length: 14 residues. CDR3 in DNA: TGTGCCAGCAGCCAACAGGGGGGGAACACTGAAGCTTTCTTT. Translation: CASSQQGGNTEAFF.

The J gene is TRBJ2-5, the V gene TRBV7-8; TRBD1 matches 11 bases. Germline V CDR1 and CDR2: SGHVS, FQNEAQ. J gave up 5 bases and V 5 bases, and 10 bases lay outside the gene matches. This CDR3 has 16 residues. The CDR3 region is CASSGTRTGGTETQYF. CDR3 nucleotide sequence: TGTGCCAGCAGCGGCACTCGGACAGGGGGCACGGAGACCCAGTACTTC.

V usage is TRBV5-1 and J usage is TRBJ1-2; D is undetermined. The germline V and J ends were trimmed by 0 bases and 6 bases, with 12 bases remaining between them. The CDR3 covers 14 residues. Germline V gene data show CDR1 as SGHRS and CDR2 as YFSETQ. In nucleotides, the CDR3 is TGCGCCAGCAGCTTGGTAGGAGGATTTGATGGCTACACCTTC. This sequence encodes CASSLVGGFDGYTF.

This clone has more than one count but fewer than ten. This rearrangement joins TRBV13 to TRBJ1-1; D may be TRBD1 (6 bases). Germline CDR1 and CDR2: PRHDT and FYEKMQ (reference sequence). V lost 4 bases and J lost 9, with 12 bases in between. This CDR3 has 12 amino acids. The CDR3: CASSWGRDKAFF. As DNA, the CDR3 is TGTGCCAGCAGCTGGGGCCGGGACAAAGCTTTCTTT. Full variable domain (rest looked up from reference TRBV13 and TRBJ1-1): AAGVIQSPRHLIKEKRETATLKCYPIPRHDTVYWYQQGPGQDPQFLISFYEKMQSDKGSIPDRFSAQQFSDYHSELNMSSLELGDSALYFCASSWGRDKAFFGQGTRLTVV.

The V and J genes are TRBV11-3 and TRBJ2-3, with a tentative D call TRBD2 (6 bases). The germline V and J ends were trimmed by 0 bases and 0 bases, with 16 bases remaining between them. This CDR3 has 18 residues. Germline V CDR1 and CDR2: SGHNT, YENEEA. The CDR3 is CASSLDLGAGPSTDTQYF. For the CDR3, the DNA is TGTGCCAGCAGCTTAGATCTAGGGGCGGGACCGAGCACAGATACGCAGTATTTT.

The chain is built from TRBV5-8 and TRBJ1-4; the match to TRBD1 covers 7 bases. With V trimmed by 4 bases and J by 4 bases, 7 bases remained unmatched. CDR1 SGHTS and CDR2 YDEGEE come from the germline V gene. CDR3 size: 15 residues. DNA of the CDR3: TGTGCCAGCAGCCCCGGACAGGCTTATAATGAAAAACTGTTTTTT. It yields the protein CASSPGQAYNEKLFF.

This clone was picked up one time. CDR3 amino acids: CASSPTPSGSSEQFF. The CDR3, as DNA: TGTGCCAGCAGCCCGACTCCTAGCGGGAGTAGTGAGCAGTTCTTC. V and J are TRBV7-7 and TRBJ2-1; 10 positions agree with TRBD2. The V gene's germline CDR1 is SSHAT and CDR2 FNYEAQ (reference sequence). The CDR3 covers 15 residues. V was pared by 5 bases and J by 9 bases, with 10 bases of the junction left unmatched.

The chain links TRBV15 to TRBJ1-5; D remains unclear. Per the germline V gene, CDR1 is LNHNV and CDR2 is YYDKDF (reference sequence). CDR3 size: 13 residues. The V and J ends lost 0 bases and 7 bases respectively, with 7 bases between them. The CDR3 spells CATSREVRQPQHF. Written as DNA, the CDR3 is TGTGCCACCAGCAGAGAAGTGAGACAGCCCCAGCATTTT. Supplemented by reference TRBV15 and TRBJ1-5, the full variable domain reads DAMVIQNPRYQVTQFGKPVTLSCSQTLNHNVMYWYQQKSSQAPKLLFHYYDKDFNNEADTPDNFQSRRPNTSFCFLDIRSPGLGDTAMYLCATSREVRQPQHFGDGTRLSIL.

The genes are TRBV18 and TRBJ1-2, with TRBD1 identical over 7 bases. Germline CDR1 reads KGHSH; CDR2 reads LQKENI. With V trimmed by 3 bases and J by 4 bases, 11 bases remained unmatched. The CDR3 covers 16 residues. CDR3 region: CASSPPTGQRVYGYTF. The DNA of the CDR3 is TGTGCCAGCTCACCCCCGACGGGACAGAGAGTCTATGGCTACACCTTC.

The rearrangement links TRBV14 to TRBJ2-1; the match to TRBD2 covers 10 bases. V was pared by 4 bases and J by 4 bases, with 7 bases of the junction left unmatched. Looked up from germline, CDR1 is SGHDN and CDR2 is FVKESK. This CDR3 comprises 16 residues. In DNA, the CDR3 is TGTGCCAGCAGCCTACACTCTAGCGGGAGTTACAATGAGCAGTTCTTC. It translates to CASSLHSSGSYNEQFF.

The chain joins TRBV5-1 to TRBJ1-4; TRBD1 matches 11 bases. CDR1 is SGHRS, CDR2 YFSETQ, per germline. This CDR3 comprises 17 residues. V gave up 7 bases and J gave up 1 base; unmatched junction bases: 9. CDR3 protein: CASRRTGGPVTNEKLFF. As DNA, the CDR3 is TGCGCCAGCCGAAGGACAGGGGGCCCGGTAACTAATGAAAAACTGTTTTTT.

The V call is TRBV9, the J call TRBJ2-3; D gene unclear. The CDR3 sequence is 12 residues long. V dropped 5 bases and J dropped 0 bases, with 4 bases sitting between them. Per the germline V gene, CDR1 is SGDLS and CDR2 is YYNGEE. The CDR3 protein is CASRASTDTQYF. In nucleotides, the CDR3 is TGTGCCAGCAGGGCTAGCACAGATACGCAGTATTTT.

The CDR3: CACRQGHYGYTF. CDR3 nucleotide sequence: TGTGCCTGTCGGCAGGGCCATTATGGCTACACCTTC. J is TRBJ1-2 and V is TRBV30; D perhaps matches TRBD1 (5 bases). The CDR3 loop spans 12 amino acids. Trimming left V 6 bases short and J 5 bases short, with 13 bases between. The V gene's germline CDR1 is GTSNPN and CDR2 SVGIG (reference sequence).

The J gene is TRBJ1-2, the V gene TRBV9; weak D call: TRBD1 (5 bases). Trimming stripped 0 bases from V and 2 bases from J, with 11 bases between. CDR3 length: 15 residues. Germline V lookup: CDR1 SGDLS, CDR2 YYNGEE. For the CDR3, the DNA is TGTGCCAGCAGCGTAGAGCCCTCAGGGAACTATGGCTACACCTTC. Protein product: CASSVEPSGNYGYTF. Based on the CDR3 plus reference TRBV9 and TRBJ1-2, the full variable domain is DSGVTQTPKHLITATGQRVTLRCSPRSGDLSVYWYQQSLDQGLQFLIQYYNGEERAKGNILERFSAQQFPDLHSELNLSSLELGDSALYFCASSVEPSGNYGYTFGSGTRLTVV.

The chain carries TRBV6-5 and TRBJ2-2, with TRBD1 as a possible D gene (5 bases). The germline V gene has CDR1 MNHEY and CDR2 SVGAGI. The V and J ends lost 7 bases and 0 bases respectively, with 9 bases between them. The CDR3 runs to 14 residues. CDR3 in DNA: TGTGCCAGCAATCACAGGACGAACACCGGGGAGCTGTTTTTT. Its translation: CASNHRTNTGELFF.

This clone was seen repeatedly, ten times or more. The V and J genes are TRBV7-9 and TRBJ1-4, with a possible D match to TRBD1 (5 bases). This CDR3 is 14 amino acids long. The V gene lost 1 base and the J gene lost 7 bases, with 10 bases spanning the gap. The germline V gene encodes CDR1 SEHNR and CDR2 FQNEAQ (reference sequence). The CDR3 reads CASSLGGHIEKLFF. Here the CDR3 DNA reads TGTGCCAGCAGCTTAGGGGGCCACATTGAAAAACTGTTTTTT.